This TCR beta chain was recorded in a study of T cells in Graves' hyperthyroidism and ophthalmopathy. TCR beta CDR3 regions were amplified from RNA transcripts. TCR CDR3 underwent first-round RT-PCR with the HTBI primer set. Each CDR3 protein is one row after TCRdb ran MiXCR on the multiplex PCR reads. The repertoire consists of about 520,000 distinct CDR3 sequences, with less than 25% occurring once and the leading ten covering 11%. The CDR3 length is 16 residues. The V and J ends lost 3 bases and 0 bases respectively, with 12 bases between them. Per germline, CDR1 MDHEN and CDR2 SYDVKM. Diagnosing involved the use of clinical symptoms, serum thyroxine and TRAb, thyroid ultrasound and orbital computed tomography. The table lists this clonotype with many counts.

The V call is TRBV28, the J call TRBJ1-5; no clear D. Sequencing was performed on blood. This receptor was identified in a young woman with Graves' ophthalmopathy. The CDR3 protein is CASSFGPLHSNQPQHF. CDR3 in DNA: TGTGCCAGCAGTTTCGGTCCGCTTCATAGCAATCAGCCCCAGCATTTT.